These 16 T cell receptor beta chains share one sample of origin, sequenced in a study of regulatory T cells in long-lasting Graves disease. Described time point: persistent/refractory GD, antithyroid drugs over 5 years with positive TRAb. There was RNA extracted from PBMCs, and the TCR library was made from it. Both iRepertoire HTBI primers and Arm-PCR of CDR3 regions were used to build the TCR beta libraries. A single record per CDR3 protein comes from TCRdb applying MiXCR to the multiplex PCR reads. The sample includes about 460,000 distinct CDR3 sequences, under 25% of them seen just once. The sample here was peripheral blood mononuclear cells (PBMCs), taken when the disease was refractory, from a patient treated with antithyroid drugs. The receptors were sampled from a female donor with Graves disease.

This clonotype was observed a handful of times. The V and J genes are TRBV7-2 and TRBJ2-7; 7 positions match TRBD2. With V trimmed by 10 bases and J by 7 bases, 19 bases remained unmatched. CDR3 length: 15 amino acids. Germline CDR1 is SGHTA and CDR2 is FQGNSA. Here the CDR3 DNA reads TGTGCCACCTCACCTACCGGGACTCTGCGGGGGGAGCAGTACTTC. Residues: CATSPTGTLRGEQYF.

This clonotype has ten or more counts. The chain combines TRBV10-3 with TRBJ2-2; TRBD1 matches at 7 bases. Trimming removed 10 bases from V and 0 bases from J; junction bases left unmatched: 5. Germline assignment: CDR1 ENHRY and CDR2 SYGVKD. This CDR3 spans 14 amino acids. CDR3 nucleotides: TGTGCCACCCTGGGACAGTCGAACACCGGGGAGCTGTTTTTT. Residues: CATLGQSNTGELFF.

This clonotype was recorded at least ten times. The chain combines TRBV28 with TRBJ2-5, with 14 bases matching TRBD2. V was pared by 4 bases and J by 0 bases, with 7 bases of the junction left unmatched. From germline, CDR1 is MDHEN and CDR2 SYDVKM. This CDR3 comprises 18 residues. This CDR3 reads CASSSERLAGGYQETQYF. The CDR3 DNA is TGTGCCAGCAGTTCCGAAAGACTAGCGGGAGGGTACCAAGAGACCCAGTACTTC.

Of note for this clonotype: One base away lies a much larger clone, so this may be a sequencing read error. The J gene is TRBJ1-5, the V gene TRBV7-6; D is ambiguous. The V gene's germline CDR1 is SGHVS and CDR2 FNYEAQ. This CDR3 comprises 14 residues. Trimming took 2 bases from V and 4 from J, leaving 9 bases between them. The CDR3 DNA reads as TGTGCCAGCAGCTTAAGCACAAGGAATCAGCCCCAGCATTTT. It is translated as CASSLSTRNQPQHF.

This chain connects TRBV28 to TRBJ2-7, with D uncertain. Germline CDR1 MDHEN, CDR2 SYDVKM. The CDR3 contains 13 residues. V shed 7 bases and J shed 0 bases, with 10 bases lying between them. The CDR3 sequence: CASISGHSYEQYF. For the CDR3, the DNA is TGTGCCAGCATATCCGGGCACTCCTACGAGCAGTACTTC.

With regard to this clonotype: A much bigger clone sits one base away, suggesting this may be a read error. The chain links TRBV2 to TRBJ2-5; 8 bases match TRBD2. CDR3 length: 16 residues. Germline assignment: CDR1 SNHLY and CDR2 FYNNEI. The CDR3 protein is CAGSGIGTSEQETQYF. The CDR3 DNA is TGTGCCGGCAGTGGGATAGGGACTAGTGAACAAGAGACCCAGTACTTC.

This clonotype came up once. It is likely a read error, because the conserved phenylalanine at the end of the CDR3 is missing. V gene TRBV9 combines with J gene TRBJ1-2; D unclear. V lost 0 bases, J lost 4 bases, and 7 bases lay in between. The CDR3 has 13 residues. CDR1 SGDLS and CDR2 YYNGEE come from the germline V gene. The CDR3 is CASSVDGSYGYTL. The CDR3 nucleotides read TGTGCCAGCAGCGTAGATGGGAGCTATGGCTACACCCTC.

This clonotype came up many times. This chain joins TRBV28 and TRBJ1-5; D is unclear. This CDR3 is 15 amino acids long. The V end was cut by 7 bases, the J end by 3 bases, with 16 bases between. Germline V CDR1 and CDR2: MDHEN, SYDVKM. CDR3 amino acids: CASTSLAVANQPQHF. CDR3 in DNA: TGTGCCAGCACGTCCCTGGCAGTCGCCAATCAGCCCCAGCATTTT.

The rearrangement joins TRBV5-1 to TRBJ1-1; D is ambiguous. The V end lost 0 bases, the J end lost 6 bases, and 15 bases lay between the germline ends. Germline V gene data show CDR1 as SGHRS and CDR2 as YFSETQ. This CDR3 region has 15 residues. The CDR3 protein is CASSLAATVEAEAFF. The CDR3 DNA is TGCGCCAGCAGCTTGGCAGCGACGGTGGAGGCTGAAGCTTTCTTT. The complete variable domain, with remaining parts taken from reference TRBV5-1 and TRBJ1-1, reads KAGVTQTPRYLIKTRGQQVTLSCSPISGHRSVSWYQQTPGQGLQFLFEYFSETQRNKGNFPGRFSGRQFSNSRSEMNVSTLELGDSALYLCASSLAATVEAEAFFGQGTRLTVV.

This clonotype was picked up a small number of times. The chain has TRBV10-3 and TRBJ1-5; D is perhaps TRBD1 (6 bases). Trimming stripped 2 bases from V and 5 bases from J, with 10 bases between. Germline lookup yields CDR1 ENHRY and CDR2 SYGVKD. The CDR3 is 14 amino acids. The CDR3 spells CAISEEPGDQPQHF. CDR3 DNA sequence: TGTGCCATCAGTGAGGAGCCAGGGGATCAGCCCCAGCATTTT.

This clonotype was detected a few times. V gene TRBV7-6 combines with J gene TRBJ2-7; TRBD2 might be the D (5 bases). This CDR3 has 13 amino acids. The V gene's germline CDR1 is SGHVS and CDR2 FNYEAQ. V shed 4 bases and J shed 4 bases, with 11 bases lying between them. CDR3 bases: TGTGCCAGCAGCTACGGACTCGGATACGAGCAGTACTTC. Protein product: CASSYGLGYEQYF.

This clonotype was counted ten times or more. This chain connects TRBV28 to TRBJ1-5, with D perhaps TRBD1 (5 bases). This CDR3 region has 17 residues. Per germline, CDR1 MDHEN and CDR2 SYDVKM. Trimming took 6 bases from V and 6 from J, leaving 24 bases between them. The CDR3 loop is CASRIRGWGRAGQPQHF. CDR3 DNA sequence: TGTGCCAGCAGGATTCGAGGGTGGGGGAGGGCTGGTCAGCCCCAGCATTTT.

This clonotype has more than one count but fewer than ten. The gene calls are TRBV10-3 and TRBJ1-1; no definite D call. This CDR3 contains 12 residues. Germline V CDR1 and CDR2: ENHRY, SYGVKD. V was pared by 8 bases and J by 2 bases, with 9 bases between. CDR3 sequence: CAIGKGNTEAFF. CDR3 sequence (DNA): TGTGCCATCGGGAAGGGAAACACTGAAGCTTTCTTT.

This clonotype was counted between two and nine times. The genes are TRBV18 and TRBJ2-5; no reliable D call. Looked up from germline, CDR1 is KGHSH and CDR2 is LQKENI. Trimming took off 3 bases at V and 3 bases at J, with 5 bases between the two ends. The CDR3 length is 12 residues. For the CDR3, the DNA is TGTGCCAGCTCACCTCAGGAAGAGACCCAGTACTTC. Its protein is CASSPQEETQYF.

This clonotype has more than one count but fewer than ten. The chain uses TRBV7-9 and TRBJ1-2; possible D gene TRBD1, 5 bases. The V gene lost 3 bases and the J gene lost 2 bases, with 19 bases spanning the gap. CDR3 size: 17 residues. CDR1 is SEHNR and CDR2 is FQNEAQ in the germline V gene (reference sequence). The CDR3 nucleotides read TGTGCCAGCAGCTTCGGGACGCCTTACGGGTCCAACTATGGCTACACCTTC. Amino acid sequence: CASSFGTPYGSNYGYTF.

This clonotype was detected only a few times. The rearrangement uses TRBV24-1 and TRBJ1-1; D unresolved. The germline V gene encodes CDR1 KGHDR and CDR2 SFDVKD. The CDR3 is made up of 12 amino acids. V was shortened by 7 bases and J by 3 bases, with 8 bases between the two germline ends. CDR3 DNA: TGTGCCACCAGCGATGGCTACACTGAAGCTTTCTTT. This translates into CATSDGYTEAFF.